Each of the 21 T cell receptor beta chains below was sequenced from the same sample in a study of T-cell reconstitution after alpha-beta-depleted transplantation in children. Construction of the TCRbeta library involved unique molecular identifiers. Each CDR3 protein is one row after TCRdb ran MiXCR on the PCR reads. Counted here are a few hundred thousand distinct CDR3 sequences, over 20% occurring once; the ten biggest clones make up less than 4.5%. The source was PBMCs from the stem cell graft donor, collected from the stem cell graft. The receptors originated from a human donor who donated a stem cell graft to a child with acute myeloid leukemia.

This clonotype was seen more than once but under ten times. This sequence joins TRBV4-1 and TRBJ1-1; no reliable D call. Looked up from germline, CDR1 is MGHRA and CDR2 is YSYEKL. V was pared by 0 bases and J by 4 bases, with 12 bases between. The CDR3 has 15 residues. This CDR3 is CASSQDETLGTEAFF. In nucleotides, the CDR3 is TGCGCCAGCAGCCAAGACGAGACCCTAGGCACTGAAGCTTTCTTT.

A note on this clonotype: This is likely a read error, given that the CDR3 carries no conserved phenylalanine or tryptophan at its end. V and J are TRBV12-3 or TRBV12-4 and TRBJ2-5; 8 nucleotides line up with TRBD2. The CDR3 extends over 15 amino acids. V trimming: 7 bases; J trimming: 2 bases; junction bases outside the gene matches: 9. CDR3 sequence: CASNTAGVGQETQYY. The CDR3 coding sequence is TGTGCCAGCAATACAGCGGGAGTGGGGCAAGAGACCCAGTACTAC.

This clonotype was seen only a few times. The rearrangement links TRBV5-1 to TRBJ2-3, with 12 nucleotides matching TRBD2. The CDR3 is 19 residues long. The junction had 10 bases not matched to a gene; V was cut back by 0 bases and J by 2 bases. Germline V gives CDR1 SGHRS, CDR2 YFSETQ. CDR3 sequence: CASSLVFLAGGPITDTQYF. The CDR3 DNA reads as TGCGCCAGCAGCTTGGTTTTTCTAGCGGGAGGGCCGATCACAGATACGCAGTATTTT.

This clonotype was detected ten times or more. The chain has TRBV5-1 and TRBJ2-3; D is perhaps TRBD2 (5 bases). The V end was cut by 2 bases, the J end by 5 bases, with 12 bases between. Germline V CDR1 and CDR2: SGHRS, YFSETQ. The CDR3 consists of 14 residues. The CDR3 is CASSLLGVEDTQYF. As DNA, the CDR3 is TGCGCCAGCAGCTTACTCGGGGTCGAAGATACGCAGTATTTT.

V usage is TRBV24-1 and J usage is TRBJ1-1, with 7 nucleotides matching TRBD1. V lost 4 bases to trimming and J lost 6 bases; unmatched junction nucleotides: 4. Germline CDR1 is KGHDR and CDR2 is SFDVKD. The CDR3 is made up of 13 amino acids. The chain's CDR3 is CATSEPGTAEAFF. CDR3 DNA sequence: TGTGCCACCAGTGAACCCGGGACAGCTGAAGCTTTCTTT.

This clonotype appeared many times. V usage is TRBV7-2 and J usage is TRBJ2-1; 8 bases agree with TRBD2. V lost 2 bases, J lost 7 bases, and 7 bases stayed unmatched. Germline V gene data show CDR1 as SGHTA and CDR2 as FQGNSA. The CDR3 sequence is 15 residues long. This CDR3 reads CASSLSSGMPNEQFF. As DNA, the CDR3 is TGTGCCAGCAGCTTAAGTAGCGGGATGCCGAATGAGCAGTTCTTC.

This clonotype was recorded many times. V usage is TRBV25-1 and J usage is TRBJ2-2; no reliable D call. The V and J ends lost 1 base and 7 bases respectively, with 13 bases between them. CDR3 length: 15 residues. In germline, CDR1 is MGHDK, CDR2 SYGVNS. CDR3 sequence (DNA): TGTGCCAGCAGTGAATTTCAGGACGGTGGCGGGGAGCTGTTTTTT. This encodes CASSEFQDGGGELFF.

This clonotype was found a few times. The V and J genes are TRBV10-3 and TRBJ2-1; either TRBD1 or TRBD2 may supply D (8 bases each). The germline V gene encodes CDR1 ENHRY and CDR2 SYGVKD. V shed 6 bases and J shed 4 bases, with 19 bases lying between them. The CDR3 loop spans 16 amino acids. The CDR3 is CAIRGQGGGLYNEQFF. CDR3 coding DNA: TGTGCCATCAGAGGACAGGGCGGGGGGCTATACAATGAGCAGTTCTTC.

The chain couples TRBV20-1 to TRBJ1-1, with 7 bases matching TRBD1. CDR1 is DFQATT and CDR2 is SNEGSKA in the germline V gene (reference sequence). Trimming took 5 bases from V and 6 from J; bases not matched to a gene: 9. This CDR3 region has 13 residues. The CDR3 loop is CSASTGASAEAFF. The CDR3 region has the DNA TGCAGTGCTTCAACAGGGGCGTCGGCTGAAGCTTTCTTT.

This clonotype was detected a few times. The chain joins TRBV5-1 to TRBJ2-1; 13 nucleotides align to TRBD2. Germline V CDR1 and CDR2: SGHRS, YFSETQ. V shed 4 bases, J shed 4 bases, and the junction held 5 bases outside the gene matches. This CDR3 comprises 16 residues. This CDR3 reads CASSLPGLAGYNEQFF. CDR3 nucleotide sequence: TGCGCCAGCAGCCTACCGGGACTAGCGGGGTACAATGAGCAGTTCTTC.

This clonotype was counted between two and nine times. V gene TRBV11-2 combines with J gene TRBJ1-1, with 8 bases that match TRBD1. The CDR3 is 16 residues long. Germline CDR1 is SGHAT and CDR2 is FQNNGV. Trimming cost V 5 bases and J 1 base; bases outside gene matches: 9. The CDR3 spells CASSQGTGPWNTEAFF. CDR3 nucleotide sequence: TGTGCCAGCAGCCAAGGGACAGGACCCTGGAACACTGAAGCTTTCTTT.

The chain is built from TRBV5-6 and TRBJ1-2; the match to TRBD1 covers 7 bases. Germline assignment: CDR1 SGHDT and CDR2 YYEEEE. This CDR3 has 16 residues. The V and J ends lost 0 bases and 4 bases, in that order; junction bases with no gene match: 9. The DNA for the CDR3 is TGTGCCAGCAGCTTGGGCCTACAGGGGCAGACCTATGGCTACACCTTC. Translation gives CASSLGLQGQTYGYTF.

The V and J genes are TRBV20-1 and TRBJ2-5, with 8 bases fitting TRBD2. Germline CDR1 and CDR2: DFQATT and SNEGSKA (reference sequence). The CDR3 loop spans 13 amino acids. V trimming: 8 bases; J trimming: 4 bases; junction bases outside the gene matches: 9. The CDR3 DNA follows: TGCAGTCCGACTAGCGTATCGGGAGAGACCCAGTACTTC. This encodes CSPTSVSGETQYF.

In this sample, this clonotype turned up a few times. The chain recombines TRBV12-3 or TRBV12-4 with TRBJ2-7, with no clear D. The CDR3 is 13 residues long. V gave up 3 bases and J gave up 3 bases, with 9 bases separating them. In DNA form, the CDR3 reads TGTGCCAGCAGTTTGTACGGCGGCTACGAGCAGTACTTC. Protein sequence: CASSLYGGYEQYF.

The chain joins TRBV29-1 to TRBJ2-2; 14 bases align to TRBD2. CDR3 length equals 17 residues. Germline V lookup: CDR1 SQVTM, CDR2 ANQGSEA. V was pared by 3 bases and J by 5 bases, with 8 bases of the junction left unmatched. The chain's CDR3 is CSVDTGTSGSRTGELFF. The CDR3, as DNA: TGCAGCGTTGATACCGGGACTAGCGGGAGTCGAACCGGGGAGCTGTTTTTT.

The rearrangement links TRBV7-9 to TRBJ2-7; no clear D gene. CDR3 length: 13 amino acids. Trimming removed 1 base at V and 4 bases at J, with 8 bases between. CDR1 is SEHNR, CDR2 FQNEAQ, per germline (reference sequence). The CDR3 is CASSLDVKYEQYF. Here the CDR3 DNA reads TGTGCCAGCAGCTTAGACGTGAAGTACGAGCAGTACTTC.

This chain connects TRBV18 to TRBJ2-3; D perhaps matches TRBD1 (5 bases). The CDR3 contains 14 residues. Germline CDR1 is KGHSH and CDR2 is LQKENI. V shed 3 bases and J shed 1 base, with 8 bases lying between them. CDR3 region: CASSPGHRTDTQYF. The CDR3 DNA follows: TGTGCCAGCTCACCCGGACACCGCACAGATACGCAGTATTTT.

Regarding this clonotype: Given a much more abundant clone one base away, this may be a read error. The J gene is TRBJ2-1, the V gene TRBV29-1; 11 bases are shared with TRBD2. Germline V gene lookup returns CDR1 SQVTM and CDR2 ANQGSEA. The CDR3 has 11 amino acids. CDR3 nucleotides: TGCGGCGTTGAAGAGGGGACTAGCGGGTTCTTC. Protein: CGVEEGTSGFF.

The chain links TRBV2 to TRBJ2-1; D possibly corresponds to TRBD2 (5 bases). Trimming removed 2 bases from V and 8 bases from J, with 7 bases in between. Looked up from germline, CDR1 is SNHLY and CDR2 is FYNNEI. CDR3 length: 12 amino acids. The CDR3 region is CASSELRDEQFF. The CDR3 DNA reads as TGTGCCAGCAGTGAATTGAGGGATGAGCAGTTCTTC.

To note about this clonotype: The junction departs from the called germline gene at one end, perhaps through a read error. This chain's CDR3 is CASSPQGREQYF. CDR3 nucleotides: TGTGCCAGCTCTCCACAGGGGAGGGAGCAGTACTTC. The chain employs TRBV18 and TRBJ2-7, with D tentatively TRBD1 (7 bases). CDR1 and CDR2 (germline): KGHSH, LQKENI. This CDR3 is built from 12 residues.

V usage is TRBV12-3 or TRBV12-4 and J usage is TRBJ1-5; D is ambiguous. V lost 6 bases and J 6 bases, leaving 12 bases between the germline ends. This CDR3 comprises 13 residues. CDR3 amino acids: CASSDLVGQPQHF. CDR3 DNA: TGTGCCAGCAGCGATTTGGTCGGTCAGCCCCAGCATTTT.